Listed below are T cell receptor beta chains from one sample, sequenced in a study of T cell repertoires in cytomegalovirus infection. A single record per CDR3 protein comes from TCRdb applying MiXCR to the reads. The sample has roughly 600,000 distinct CDR3 sequences; around 24% are singletons. Specimen: CD8+ T cells from PBMCs. The receptor set was obtained from a human donor in good health (CMV status not recorded). Some clones in this sample may be carry-over from other donors' samples. The CDR3 runs from the conserved cysteine through the conserved F or W. A D gene is named only where the DNA matches it firmly. The size of a clone is reported for some rows only, either as once, few or many, or as a class for expanded clones.

TRBJ1-1 TRBV4-1 . once TGCGCCAGCAGCCAAGAGCAAACTATGAACACTGAAGCTTTCTTT CASSQEQTMNTEAFF
TRBJ2-1 TRBV9 . . TGTGCCAGCAGCGGGGCGGGTAGGAGAGAGCAGTTCTTC CASSGAGRREQFF
TRBJ1-1 TRBV20-1 . few TGCAGTGCTAGAGAGTGGCAGGCGGGCACTGAAGCTTTCTTT CSAREWQAGTEAFF
TRBJ2-5 TRBV6-2/TRBV6-3 . . TGTGCCAGCAGTTTCCCCGATGGGACCCAGTACTTC CASSFPDGTQYF
TRBJ2-3 TRBV12-3/TRBV12-4 . . TGTGCCAGCAGAAAGGCAGGGATCGGAGCAGATACGCAGTATTTT CASRKAGIGADTQYF
TRBJ2-1 TRBV29-1 . few TGCAGCGTTGGTAGCGCGAGCTCCTACAATGAGCAGTTCTTC CSVGSASSYNEQFF
TRBJ2-3 TRBV12-3/TRBV12-4 . few TGTGCCAGCAGCCTTGGGGGGTCCTTCCTCACAGATACGCAGTATTTT CASSLGGSFLTDTQYF
TRBJ1-2 TRBV7-9 . many TGTGCCCTCATAAGGTCGGACGGAGACTATGGCTACACCTTC CALIRSDGDYGYTF
TRBJ1-2 TRBV5-1 . . TGCGCCAGCAGCTTGGCCCAGGGGCATGGCTACACCTTC CASSLAQGHGYTF
TRBJ2-7 TRBV28 . . TGTGCCAGCAGTTTAGGTATAGGGAATGCGCAGTACTTC CASSLGIGNAQYF
TRBJ1-2 TRBV12-3/TRBV12-4 TRBD1 many TGTGCCAGCAGTTTTGGCAGGGGGTTCTCTGGCTATGGCTACACCTTC CASSFGRGFSGYGYTF
TRBJ2-5 TRBV12-3/TRBV12-4 TRBD1 many TGTGCCAGCAGGCAGACAGGGGGCTACCAAGAGACCCAGTACTTC CASRQTGGYQETQYF
TRBJ2-1 TRBV7-9 TRBD2 many TGTGCCAGCAGCCCCCCAGGCGGGGGGGATCTCTACAATGAGCAGTTCTTC CASSPPGGGDLYNEQFF
TRBJ2-1 TRBV7-6 . many TGTGCCAGCAGCCCATTTGAGGATGAGCAGTTCTTC CASSPFEDEQFF
TRBJ2-1 TRBV28 . . TGTGCCAGCAGCCAGACAGCGGCAGGGGAGGGGTGGAATGAGCAGTTCTTC CASSQTAAGEGWNEQFF
TRBJ2-5 TRBV28 TRBD1 . TGTGCCAGCACCCTAGGGTGGGACAGGGTCCAAGAGACCCAGTACTTC CASTLGWDRVQETQYF
TRBJ2-5 TRBV6-2/TRBV6-3 . . TGTGCCAGCAGCCCGGTGGGTGCGTTCTTGGAGACCCAGTACTTC CASSPVGAFLETQYF
TRBJ2-1 TRBV28 TRBD1 . TGTGCCAGCAGTTTATTGGGTGCGGCAGGGGGCAACGATGAGCAGTTCTTC CASSLLGAAGGNDEQFF
TRBJ1-5 TRBV28 TRBD1 . TGTGCCAGCACTACAAAAAGGGATTCCGGGACAGGGGTGGGGAATCAGCCCCAGCATTTT CASTTKRDSGTGVGNQPQHF
TRBJ2-1 TRBV6-5 . . TGTGCCAGCACCTCCGGTCCCGCTTACAATGAGCAGTTCTTC CASTSGPAYNEQFF
TRBJ1-4 TRBV6-2/TRBV6-3 TRBD1 few TGTGCCAGCAGTTATTCACCCTCATCTACAGGGGCAACTAATGAAAAACTGTTTTTT CASSYSPSSTGATNEKLFF
TRBJ2-1 TRBV2 . . TGTGCCAGCAGTCAAGGGGTCCTACCCGTCGATGAGCAGTTCTTC CASSQGVLPVDEQFF
TRBJ2-7 TRBV19 . many TGTGCCAGTAGTATGACGGGATCCTCCTACGAGCAGTACTTC CASSMTGSSYEQYF
TRBJ2-2 TRBV9 . . TGTGCCAGCAGCCCTATCGCGAACTTAATCGCCGGGGAGCTGTTTTTT CASSPIANLIAGELFF
TRBJ2-4 TRBV29-1 TRBD1 . TGCAGCGTTGAGCTGGTAGGGGGCGAAAACATTCAGTACTTC CSVELVGGENIQYF
TRBJ2-1 TRBV5-1 . . TGCGCCAGCAGACCTGGAAACAATGAGCAGTTCTTC CASRPGNNEQFF
TRBJ2-5 TRBV7-6 . . TGTGCCAGCAGCTCGGACGCGGGGGAGACCCAGTACTTC CASSSDAGETQYF
TRBJ2-7 TRBV5-1 . . TGCGCCAGCAGCTTGGGTAAGGAGGATCCTTTCGAGCAGTACTTC CASSLGKEDPFEQYF
TRBJ2-2 TRBV29-1 TRBD1 . TGCAGCGTGCAACTTAGGGGGCCCGCGAACACCGGGGAGCTGTTTTTT CSVQLRGPANTGELFF
TRBJ1-1 TRBV14 . many TGTGCCAGCAGACGAACCCCAGGGAGAACTGAAGCTTTCTTT CASRRTPGRTEAFF
TRBJ2-3 TRBV29-1 TRBD2 many TGCAGCGTTGAGGGACCTAGCGGGGGAACCCCAGATACGCAGTATTTT CSVEGPSGGTPDTQYF
TRBJ1-5 TRBV12-3/TRBV12-4 TRBD1 . TGTGCCAGCAGCATAGGGGGCCCTTATAGCAATCAGCCCCAGCATTTT CASSIGGPYSNQPQHF
TRBJ1-1 TRBV7-9 . few TGTGCCAACCAAGGTTTATTCGAACTGAACACTGAAGCTTTCTTT CANQGLFELNTEAFF
TRBJ1-6 TRBV20-1 . . TGCAGTGCTACGGGCACGAGCTCCTATAATTCACCCCTCCACTTT CSATGTSSYNSPLHF
TRBJ2-5 TRBV6-5 . . TGTGCCAGCAGTGTTTTCTCGGGGGCAGGGGAGACCCAGTACTTC CASSVFSGAGETQYF
TRBJ1-1 TRBV5-1 . . TGCGCCAGCACCGAGGGTGAGAGGGCTGAAGCTTTCTTT CASTEGERAEAFF
TRBJ2-7 TRBV13 TRBD1 . TGTGCCAGCAGCCCGCCTGCCCGGGACAGCAAGCCCTACGAGCAGTACTTC CASSPPARDSKPYEQYF
TRBJ2-2 TRBV7-6 TRBD2 many TGTGCCAGCAGCCCCGGCCCGGGACTAAATACCGGGGAGCTGTTTTTT CASSPGPGLNTGELFF
TRBJ2-7 TRBV7-9 . many TGTGCCAGCAGCTTACTGGGGGTTGCGTCCGAGCAGTACTTC CASSLLGVASEQYF
TRBJ2-6 TRBV7-8 . many TGTGCCAGCAGCTTAGAGCCTGGGGCCAACGTCCTGACTTTC CASSLEPGANVLTF
TRBJ2-3 TRBV20-1 . few TGCAGTGCTAGAGAAGGCTGGATTTTCACAGATACGCAGTATTTT CSAREGWIFTDTQYF
TRBJ1-5 TRBV6-2/TRBV6-3 . few TGTGCCAGCAGAGCCCGGGGGGGCCGTGGGAATCAGCCCCAGCATTTT CASRARGGRGNQPQHF
TRBJ2-3 TRBV7-6 TRBD2 few TGTGCCAGCAGCTTACGTGCTAGCGGGGGTCCCACAGATACGCAGTATTTT CASSLRASGGPTDTQYF
TRBJ2-1 TRBV7-8 TRBD2 . TGTGCCAGCAGCTTAGGTCCTAGCGGCAATGAGCAGTCCTTC CASSLGPSGNEQSF
TRBJ2-7 TRBV29-1 TRBD1 . TGCAGCGTTACAATGGGGACAGGGGCCTACGAGCAGTACTTC CSVTMGTGAYEQYF
TRBJ2-3 TRBV6-5 . . TGTGCCAGCACCAACTCCAGGGGCACCACAGATACGCAGTATTTT CASTNSRGTTDTQYF